This T cell receptor (beta chain) was recorded in a study of technical replicates of blood from several donors. Assay used: immunoSEQ multiplex PCR; TCRdb lists only in-frame clones, some missing. Here the sample spans about 82,000 clones, over 95% being singletons. V dropped 2 bases and J dropped 2; count of bases not matched to a gene: 4. The CDR3 consists of 16 residues. Germline V gives CDR1 MGHDK, CDR2 SYGVNS. What was sequenced was T cells isolated from PBMCs. The sequence derives from a human donor in good health. The chain is built from TRBV25-1 and TRBJ2-7, with 12 positions matching TRBD2. The CDR3 here is CASSEGTSGLPYEQYF. DNA of the CDR3: TGTGCCAGCAGTGAAGGGACTAGCGGGCTACCCTACGAGCAGTACTTC.